A selection of T cell receptor beta chains follows, all from one sample in a study of blood T cell repertoires in COVID-19. The protocol was immunoSEQ multiplex PCR, while the TCRdb copy is restricted to in-frame clones and leaves out a portion. The data contain some 100,000 clones, 80% to 90% of them singletons. The specimen was peripheral blood. The receptors originated from a human donor in a cohort sampled during active COVID-19. CDR3s include the opening cysteine and the closing phenylalanine or tryptophan. Fields, in order: J gene, D gene, V gene, clone size, CDR3 protein, CDR3 DNA. A D gene is named only where the DNA matches it firmly. The listing skips clone size in some rows; elsewhere it reads once, few, many or a size class.

TRBJ1-1,TRBD1,TRBV6-2/TRBV6-3,few,CASSSDRRNTEAFF,TGTGCCAGCAGTTCGGACAGGCGGAACACTGAAGCTTTCTTT
TRBJ2-7,TRBD1,TRBV7-2,.,CASSWDSYEQYF,TGTGCCAGCAGCTGGGACAGCTACGAGCAGTACTTC
TRBJ1-6,.,TRBV6-5,.,CASSYGDRPNSPLHF,TGTGCCAGCAGTTACGGCGACAGGCCTAATTCACCCCTCCACTTT
TRBJ2-7,.,TRBV7-9,.,CASSHGQSHEQYF,TGTGCCAGCAGCCACGGACAGTCCCACGAGCAGTACTTC
TRBJ1-2,TRBD1,TRBV6-2/TRBV6-3,.,CASSYQGADYGYTF,TGTGCCAGCAGTTACCAGGGGGCCGACTATGGCTACACCTTC
TRBJ2-7,.,TRBV7-9,few,CASSNPGRAYEQYF,TGTGCCAGCAGCAACCCCGGGCGGGCCTACGAGCAGTACTTC
TRBJ1-1,TRBD1,TRBV30,.,CAWAGQWGTEAFF,TGTGCCTGGGCGGGACAGTGGGGGACTGAAGCTTTCTTT
TRBJ1-4,.,TRBV6-2/TRBV6-3,once,CASSTTRGEKLFF,TGTGCCAGCAGTACGACCAGGGGAGAAAAACTGTTTTTT
TRBJ2-3,TRBD2,TRBV27,.,CASSFGTSGREYTQYF,TGTGCCAGCAGTTTCGGGACTAGCGGGAGGGAATATACGCAGTATTTT
TRBJ2-7,TRBD2,TRBV7-6,.,CASSFLAGAGYEQYF,TGTGCCAGCAGCTTTCTAGCGGGGGCTGGCTACGAGCAGTACTTC
TRBJ2-7,.,TRBV14,.,CASSQVIREHEQYF,TGTGCCAGCAGCCAAGTTATCAGGGAACACGAGCAGTACTTC
TRBJ2-7,.,TRBV6-2/TRBV6-3,.,CASSYAGFGEQYF,TGTGCCAGCAGTTACGCGGGGTTCGGCGAGCAGTACTTC
TRBJ2-7,.,TRBV4-1,few,CASSPSTATYEQYF,TGCGCCAGCAGCCCCTCGACAGCTACCTACGAGCAGTACTTC
TRBJ1-1,.,TRBV7-2,.,CASSLRAGRDTEAFF,TGTGCCAGCAGCTTGAGGGCGGGGCGCGACACTGAAGCTTTCTTT
TRBJ1-1,.,TRBV21-1,.,CASSNGQGACNLTEAFF,TGTGCCAGCAGCAACGGACAGGGGGCGTGCAATCTCACTGAAGCTTTCTTT
TRBJ2-1,TRBD2,TRBV12-3/TRBV12-4,.,CASSLTGEGVQFF,TGTGCCAGCAGTTTAACGGGGGAGGGCGTGCAGTTCTTC
TRBJ1-6,.,TRBV14,.,CASSTRVHNSPLHF,TGTGCCAGCAGCACCAGGGTTCACAATTCACCCCTCCACTTT
TRBJ2-7,.,TRBV2,.,CASSTSKDYENYEQYF,TGTGCCAGCAGTACCTCGAAGGACTATGAAAACTACGAGCAGTACTTC
TRBJ2-1,TRBD1,TRBV28,once,CASSSGQAYNEQFF,TGTGCCAGCAGTTCCGGACAGGCTTACAATGAGCAGTTCTTC
TRBJ2-1,TRBD2,TRBV5-8,.,CASSRTSGAISYNEQFF,TGTGCCAGCAGCCGGACTAGCGGGGCAATCTCCTACAATGAGCAGTTCTTC
TRBJ1-2,TRBD1,TRBV6-5,.,CASSPGGGGYGYTF,TGTGCCAGCAGTCCAGGGGGCGGCGGCTATGGCTACACCTTC
TRBJ2-1,.,TRBV9,.,CASSAPGVVASLEQFF,TGTGCCAGCAGCGCTCCCGGAGTAGTAGCGAGCCTAGAGCAGTTCTTC